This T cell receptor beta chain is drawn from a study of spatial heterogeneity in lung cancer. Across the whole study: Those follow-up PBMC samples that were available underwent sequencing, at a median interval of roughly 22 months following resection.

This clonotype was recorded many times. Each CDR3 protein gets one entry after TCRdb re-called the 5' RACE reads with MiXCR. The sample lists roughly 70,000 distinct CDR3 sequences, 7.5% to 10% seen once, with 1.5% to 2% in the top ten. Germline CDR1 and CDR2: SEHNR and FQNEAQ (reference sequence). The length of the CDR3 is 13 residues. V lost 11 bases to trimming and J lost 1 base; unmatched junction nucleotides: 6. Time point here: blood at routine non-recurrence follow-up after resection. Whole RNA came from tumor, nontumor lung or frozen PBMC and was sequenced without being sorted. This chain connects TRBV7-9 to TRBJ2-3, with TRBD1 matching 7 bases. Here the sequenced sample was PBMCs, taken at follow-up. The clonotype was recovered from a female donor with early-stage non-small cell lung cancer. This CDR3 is CAVGQAGTDTQYF. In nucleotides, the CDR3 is TGTGCCGTAGGACAGGCCGGCACAGATACGCAGTATTTT.